The clone carrying this T cell receptor (beta chain) occurred a few times. Antigen unknown. The data are from a study of vaccination and CD4 T cells after COVID-19. Across the whole study: Convalescent individuals exhibited SARS-CoV-2 positivity on nasal swab PCR, with nine mild and one severe presentation.

The V end lost 1 base, the J end lost 6 bases, and 8 bases lay between the germline ends. The CDR3 is made up of 13 amino acids. In germline, CDR1 is LNHNV, CDR2 YYDKDF (reference sequence). Oncomine TCR Beta short-read sequencing was applied to DNA from cultured CD4+ T cells. The authors extracted genomic DNA from cultured CD4+ T cells. MiXCR, run by TCRdb on the PCR reads, gives a single entry per CDR3 protein. Here the sample spans 15,000 to 20,000 distinct CDR3 sequences, around 50% being singletons. This sample's time point: late sampling 161 to 241 days after vaccination in three convalescent patients. Noted treatment: roughly ten-day PBMC culture with coronavirus spike peptide pools or control peptides (ViraFEST assay). For ViraFEST, peptide pools expanded antigen-specific T cells, after which the TCRs were sequenced. Culture proceeded for roughly 10 days, and CD4+ T cells were then isolated by negative selection.

The sequence was obtained from a human donor who had recovered from COVID-19. Material: CD4+ T cells from blood, cultured in vitro, obtained about 7 months after SARS-CoV-2 vaccination. V and J are TRBV15 and TRBJ2-3; no definite D call. The CDR3 reads CATSRAPRDTQYF. Written as DNA, the CDR3 is TGTGCCACCAGCAGAGCCCCCAGGGATACGCAGTATTTT.